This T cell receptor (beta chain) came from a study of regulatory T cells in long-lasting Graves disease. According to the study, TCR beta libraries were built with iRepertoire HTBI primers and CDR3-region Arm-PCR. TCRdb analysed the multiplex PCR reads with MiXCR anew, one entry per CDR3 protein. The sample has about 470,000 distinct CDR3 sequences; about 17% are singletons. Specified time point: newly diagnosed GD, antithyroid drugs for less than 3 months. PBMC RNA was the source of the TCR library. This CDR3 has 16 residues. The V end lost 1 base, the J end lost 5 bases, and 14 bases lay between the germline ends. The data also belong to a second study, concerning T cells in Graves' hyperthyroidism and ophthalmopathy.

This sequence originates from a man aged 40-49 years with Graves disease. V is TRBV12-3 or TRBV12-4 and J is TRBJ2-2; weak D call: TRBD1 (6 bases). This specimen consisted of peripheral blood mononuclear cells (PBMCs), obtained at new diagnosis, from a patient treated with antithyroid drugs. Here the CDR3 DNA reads TGTGCCAGCAGTTTAGACAGGGTTGGAAGAACCGGGGAGCTGTTTTTT. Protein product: CASSLDRVGRTGELFF.